The entry below describes one TCR beta chain. Its antigen is as yet unknown. This CDR3 spans 16 amino acids. This entry comes from a study of cytomegalovirus exposure and HLA in healthy donors. Study results and limitations: Investigators reported around 150 TCR beta chains as tied to cytomegalovirus.

In the PCR, 60 Vbeta and 13 Jbeta primers were used. The assay was immunoSEQ multiplex PCR, and TCRdb's table has in-frame clones only and misses some. The sample lists about 140,000 clones, approximately 82% occurring once. This TCR came from a woman aged 60-75 years in good health and CMV-seropositive. The chain recombines TRBV21-1 with TRBJ2-1; the DNA was not used to check the table's D call, TRBD2. TRBV21-1 is annotated as a pseudogene. Source material: PBMCs. The CDR3 DNA sequence: TGTGCCAGCAATTTCGTTAGCGGGAGGGCCTACAATGAGCAGTTCTTC. Residues: CASNFVSGRAYNEQFF.